Presented here are 24 T cell receptor beta chains from one specimen sequenced in a study of cytomegalovirus exposure and HLA in healthy donors. PCR used 60 Vbeta primers and 13 Jbeta primers. Sequencing used immunoSEQ multiplex PCR; TCRdb keeps in-frame clones, though not all of them. This table holds 200,000 to 250,000 clones, 60% to 85% found once. What was sequenced was PBMCs. All receptors come from a man aged 40-50 years in good health and CMV-seronegative.

With regard to this clone: The junction departs from germline at one end; a sequencing error may be responsible. The V and J genes are TRBV2 and TRBJ2-3, with D possibly matching TRBD1 (7 bases). There are 17 residues in the CDR3. Germline V gene data show CDR1 as SNHLY and CDR2 as FYNNEI. The CDR3 bases are TGTGCCAGCAGTCCAACCAGGGGGGCAGGACCCACAGATATGCAGTATTTT. Translating gives CASSPTRGAGPTDMQYF. The whole variable domain, remainder taken from reference TRBV2 and TRBJ2-3, is EPEVTQTPSHQVTQMGQEVILRCVPISNHLYFYWYRQILGQKVEFLVSFYNNEISEKSEIFDDQFSVERPDGSNFTLKIRSTKLEDSAMYFCASSPTRGAGPTDMQYFGPGTRLTVL.

As concerns this clone: Other DNA sequences of this sample code for an identical CDR3. The chain couples TRBV5-1 to TRBJ2-7; D perhaps matches TRBD2 (6 bases). Germline V CDR1 and CDR2: SGHRS, YFSETQ. V lost 0 bases and J lost 0, with 7 bases in between. This CDR3 has 14 amino acids. The CDR3 bases are TGCGCCAGCAGCTTGGCCGGGGGCTCCTACGAGCAGTACTTC. Amino acid sequence: CASSLAGGSYEQYF.

CDR3 nucleotides: TGCGCCAGCGGGGAGCGCGGGAGCTCAGGGGAGCAGTACTTC. It specifies CASGERGSSGEQYF. V gene TRBV10-2 combines with J gene TRBJ2-7, with 7 bases identical to TRBD2. With 8 bases clipped from V and 7 bases from J, the junction kept 14 bases outside the gene matches. This CDR3 region has 14 residues. CDR1 WSHSY and CDR2 SAAADI come from the germline V gene.

The chain joins TRBV5-5 to TRBJ1-5; tentative D call: TRBD1 (6 bases). The CDR3 is 17 residues long. Germline V gives CDR1 SGHKS, CDR2 YYEKEE (reference sequence). The V end lost 0 bases, the J end lost 1 base, and 14 bases lay between the germline ends. CDR3 amino acids: CASSLGPQGTSNQPQHF. The CDR3 DNA reads TGTGCCAGCAGCTTGGGCCCACAGGGAACGAGCAATCAGCCCCAGCATTTT.

The chain uses TRBV7-9 and TRBJ2-7, with TRBD2 matching 8 bases. V trimming: 4 bases; J trimming: 4 bases; junction bases outside the gene matches: 6. The V gene's germline CDR1 is SEHNR and CDR2 FQNEAQ (reference sequence). CDR3 length: 14 residues. CDR3 sequence reads: CASSSGGLRYEQYF. The CDR3 bases are TGTGCCAGCAGCTCGGGGGGGCTTAGGTACGAGCAGTACTTC.

The chain has TRBV11-3 and TRBJ2-1, with D uncertain. In germline, CDR1 is SGHNT, CDR2 YENEEA. V was trimmed by 1 base and J by 8 bases, leaving 12 bases between them. The CDR3 covers 14 residues. DNA for the CDR3: TGTGCCAGCAGCTTAGCGGCTCGTGGGCATGAGCAGTTCTTC. Its translation is CASSLAARGHEQFF.

V usage is TRBV7-9 and J usage is TRBJ1-2; D is perhaps TRBD1 (5 bases). The CDR3 runs 14 residues. V lost 5 bases and J lost 7, with 17 bases in between. Germline CDR1 and CDR2: SEHNR and FQNEAQ (reference sequence). In nucleotides, the CDR3 is TGTGCCAGCAGCAACGCGGGGGGGATGGTTGGCTACACCTTC. Translation: CASSNAGGMVGYTF.

The chain uses TRBV6-1 and TRBJ2-1, with D unresolved. V dropped 3 bases and J dropped 4 bases, with 7 bases sitting between them. CDR1 is MNHNS, CDR2 SASEGT, per germline. This CDR3 region has 13 residues. The DNA of the CDR3 is TGTGCCAGCAGTGATTCTTATTACAATGAGCAGTTCTTC. This gives the protein CASSDSYYNEQFF.

The rearrangement links TRBV11-2 to TRBJ2-5, with D possibly TRBD1 on 5 matching bases. The length of the CDR3 is 14 residues. Trimming left V 3 bases short and J 2 bases short, with 10 bases between. The V gene's germline CDR1 is SGHAT and CDR2 FQNNGV. DNA of the CDR3: TGTGCCAGCAGCTTTGGGTCAGGGCAAGAGACCCAGTACTTC. As protein: CASSFGSGQETQYF.

This chain joins TRBV27 and TRBJ1-5; no clear D. Germline CDR1 is MNHEY and CDR2 is SMNVEV (reference sequence). V was trimmed by 4 bases and J by 9 bases, leaving 16 bases between them. The CDR3 sequence is 14 residues long. For the CDR3, the DNA is TGTGCCAGCAGTTCCAACAAGAACCTTTCGCCCCAGCATTTT. Translating gives CASSSNKNLSPQHF.

This clone was found a few times. This chain uses TRBV6-5 with TRBJ2-2, with a weak D call TRBD1 (6 bases). Germline loops: CDR1 MNHEY, CDR2 SVGAGI. The V gene lost 2 bases and the J gene lost 0 bases, with 10 bases spanning the gap. This CDR3 comprises 16 residues. The CDR3 spells CASSYRQDPNTGELFF. The CDR3 region has the DNA TGTGCCAGCAGTTACCGACAGGACCCGAACACCGGGGAGCTGTTTTTT.

This clone has just a few counts. This chain links TRBV4-1 with TRBJ2-2; TRBD2 agrees at 10 bases. V gave up 6 bases and J gave up 6 bases; unmatched junction bases: 4. Germline V gene data show CDR1 as MGHRA and CDR2 as YSYEKL. The CDR3 has 14 amino acids. Here the CDR3 DNA reads TGCGCCAGCAGGGCTAGCGGGAGTCCCGGGGAGCTGTTTTTT. The encoded protein is CASRASGSPGELFF.

The rearrangement links TRBV11-2 to TRBJ1-2, with 8 bases that match TRBD1. Germline V gene lookup returns CDR1 SGHAT and CDR2 FQNNGV. The ends lost 7 bases at V and 7 bases at J; junction bases unmatched: 11. This CDR3 has 14 amino acids. The CDR3 protein is CASTPQGASFGYTF. CDR3 nucleotide sequence: TGTGCCAGCACTCCCCAGGGGGCAAGTTTTGGCTACACCTTC.

The table lists this clone with a few counts. The gene calls are TRBV10-3 and TRBJ1-4; D unclear. Trimming shortened V by 4 bases and J by 2 bases, and 14 bases separated the two germline ends. This CDR3 comprises 16 residues. Germline lookup yields CDR1 ENHRY and CDR2 SYGVKD. CDR3 sequence (DNA): TGTGCCATCAGTGTCCGGTCAGAGGGTACTAATGAAAAACTGTTTTTT. Translating it yields CAISVRSEGTNEKLFF.

This chain joins TRBV5-1 and TRBJ2-2; 8 bases fit TRBD1. Germline loops: CDR1 SGHRS, CDR2 YFSETQ. V lost 4 bases, J lost 6 bases, and 8 bases stayed unmatched. CDR3 length: 15 amino acids. The chain's CDR3 is CASSAGTGGPGELFF. The CDR3 DNA reads TGCGCCAGCAGCGCGGGGACAGGAGGCCCCGGGGAGCTGTTTTTT.

This clone has only a few counts. The V gene is TRBV13, the J gene TRBJ1-2; D unclear. The CDR3 contains 16 residues. Trimming took off 1 base at V and 2 bases at J, with 14 bases between the two ends. From germline, CDR1 is PRHDT and CDR2 FYEKMQ (reference sequence). CDR3 in DNA: TGTGCCAGCAGCTTAGCGGGCGTTGCGGGAAACTATGGCTACACCTTC. Encoded protein: CASSLAGVAGNYGYTF. The entire variable domain, with the rest obtained from reference TRBV13 and TRBJ1-2, is as follows: AAGVIQSPRHLIKEKRETATLKCYPIPRHDTVYWYQQGPGQDPQFLISFYEKMQSDKGSIPDRFSAQQFSDYHSELNMSSLELGDSALYFCASSLAGVAGNYGYTFGSGTRLTVV.

The chain couples TRBV6-5 to TRBJ1-1; no firm D call. The V end was cut by 6 bases, the J end by 1 base, with 9 bases between. This CDR3 has 13 amino acids. The V gene's germline CDR1 is MNHEY and CDR2 SVGAGI. CDR3 DNA: TGTGCCAGCAGAAACCCGGGGAACACTGAAGCTTTCTTT. Translating gives CASRNPGNTEAFF.

The J gene is TRBJ2-5, the V gene TRBV9, with 9 bases that match TRBD1. The CDR3 contains 14 residues. Germline CDR1 and CDR2: SGDLS and YYNGEE. Trimming took 0 bases from V and 4 from J; bases not matched to a gene: 1. The CDR3 spells CASSVEDRGETQYF. In nucleotides, the CDR3 is TGTGCCAGCAGCGTAGAGGACAGGGGAGAGACCCAGTACTTC.

V usage is TRBV15 and J usage is TRBJ2-7; 7 bases agree with TRBD2. Trimming at V came to 2 bases and at J to 8 bases, leaving 12 bases not matched to a gene. The germline CDR1 and CDR2 sequences are LNHNV and YYDKDF (reference sequence). The CDR3 is 15 amino acids. Written as DNA, the CDR3 is TGTGCCACCAGCAGAAACCTAGCGGTCCTCAGGCAGCAGTACTTC. It is translated as CATSRNLAVLRQQYF.

The chain has TRBV14 and TRBJ2-1; TRBD2 is a possible D gene (6 bases). Trimming removed 3 bases at V and 5 bases at J, with 20 bases between. CDR3 length: 17 residues. CDR1 is SGHDN and CDR2 is FVKESK in the germline V gene. CDR3 protein: CASSHGISGPINNEQFF. The CDR3 DNA reads as TGTGCCAGCAGCCATGGAATAAGCGGGCCCATCAACAATGAGCAGTTCTTC.

This rearrangement joins TRBV28 to TRBJ1-3; 7 nucleotides line up with TRBD1. The ends lost 2 bases at V and 2 bases at J; junction bases unmatched: 18. Germline-derived CDR1 and CDR2 are MDHEN and SYDVKM. The CDR3 length is 20 residues. The CDR3 sequence: CASSLRGRGPTTMAGNTIYF. The CDR3 nucleotides read TGTGCCAGCAGTTTACGGGGAAGGGGGCCCACAACCATGGCTGGAAACACCATATATTTT.

The rearrangement links TRBV6-5 to TRBJ2-5; 10 bases are a match to TRBD2. The V gene's germline CDR1 is MNHEY and CDR2 SVGAGI. The CDR3 has 16 residues. With V trimmed by 0 bases and J by 4 bases, 5 bases remained unmatched. The CDR3 loop reads CASSYSSGGESETQYF. CDR3 DNA: TGTGCCAGCAGTTACTCGAGCGGGGGGGAATCAGAGACCCAGTACTTC.

The rearrangement uses TRBV29-1 and TRBJ2-7; TRBD1 agrees at 7 bases. The V segment lost 6 bases and the J segment 5 bases; nucleotides outside the gene matches: 7. The length of the CDR3 is 12 residues. Germline loops: CDR1 SQVTM, CDR2 ANQGSEA. CDR3 sequence (DNA): TGCAGCGTCCAGGACAGGAGCGACGAGCAGTACTTC. This codes for CSVQDRSDEQYF.

This clone occurred a few times. V usage is TRBV2 and J usage is TRBJ1-5; 10 nucleotides align to TRBD1. CDR3 length: 16 residues. CDR1 SNHLY and CDR2 FYNNEI come from the germline V gene. After removal of 3 bases from V and 2 bases from J, the junction contained 4 bases not matched to a gene. As DNA, the CDR3 is TGTGCCAGCAGTGAGACAGGGGGCCGGGGCAATCAGCCCCAGCATTTT. Encoded protein: CASSETGGRGNQPQHF.